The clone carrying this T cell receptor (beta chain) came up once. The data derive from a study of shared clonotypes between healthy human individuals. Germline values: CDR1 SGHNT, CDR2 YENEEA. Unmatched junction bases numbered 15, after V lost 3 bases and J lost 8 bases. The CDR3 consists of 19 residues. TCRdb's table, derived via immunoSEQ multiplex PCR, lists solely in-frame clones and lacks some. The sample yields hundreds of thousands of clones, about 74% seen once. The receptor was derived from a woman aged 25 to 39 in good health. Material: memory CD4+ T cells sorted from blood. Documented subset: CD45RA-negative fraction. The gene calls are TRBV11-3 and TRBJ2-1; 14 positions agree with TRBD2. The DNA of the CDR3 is TGTGCCAGCAGCTTCGGGACTAGCGGGAGTGTAGGGGGGCGGGATGAGCAGTTCTTC. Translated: CASSFGTSGSVGGRDEQFF.